Sequencing of this T cell receptor (beta chain) was carried out in a study of blood T cell repertoires in COVID-19. The CDR3 consists of 14 residues. V was cut by 4 bases and J by 0 bases, with 7 bases left in between. The germline V gene has CDR1 SGHNT and CDR2 YYREEE (reference sequence). Measured with immunoSEQ multiplex PCR; TCRdb has only the in-frame clones, and not every one. The sample yields approximately 200,000 clones, roughly 85% seen once. This clonotype originated in a man aged 30 to 45 who had recovered from COVID-19. Sequenced material: PBMCs or T cells enriched from blood (not recorded which). The rearrangement links TRBV5-4 to TRBJ2-2; maybe TRBD2 (5 bases). The CDR3 nucleotides read TGTGCCAGCAGCCGGGGATCGAACACCGGGGAGCTGTTTTTT. This translates into CASSRGSNTGELFF.